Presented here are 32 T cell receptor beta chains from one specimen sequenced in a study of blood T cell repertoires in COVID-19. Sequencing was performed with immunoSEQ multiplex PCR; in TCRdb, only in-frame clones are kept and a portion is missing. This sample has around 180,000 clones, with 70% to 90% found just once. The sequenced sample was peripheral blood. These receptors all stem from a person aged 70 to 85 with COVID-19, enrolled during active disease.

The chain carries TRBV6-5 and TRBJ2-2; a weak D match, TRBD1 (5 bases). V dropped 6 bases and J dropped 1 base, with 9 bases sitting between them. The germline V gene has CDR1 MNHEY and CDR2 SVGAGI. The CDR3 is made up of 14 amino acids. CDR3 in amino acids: CASRDTMNTGELFF. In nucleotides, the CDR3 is TGTGCCAGCAGGGACACAATGAACACCGGGGAGCTGTTTTTT.

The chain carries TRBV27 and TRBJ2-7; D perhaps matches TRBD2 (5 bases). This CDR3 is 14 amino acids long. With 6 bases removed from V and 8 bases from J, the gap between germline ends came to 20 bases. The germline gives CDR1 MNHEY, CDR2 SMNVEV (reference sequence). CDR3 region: CASSVRGSNIQQYF. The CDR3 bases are TGTGCCAGCAGCGTTCGGGGATCAAACATCCAGCAGTACTTC.

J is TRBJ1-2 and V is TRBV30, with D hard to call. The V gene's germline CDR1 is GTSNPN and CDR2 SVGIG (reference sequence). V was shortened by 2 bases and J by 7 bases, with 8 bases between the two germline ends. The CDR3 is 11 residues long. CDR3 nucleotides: TGTGCCTGGAGTCGCGGTGGTGGCTACACCTTC. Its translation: CAWSRGGGYTF. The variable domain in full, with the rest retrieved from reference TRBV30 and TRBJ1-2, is SQTIHQWPATLVQPVGSPLSLECTVEGTSNPNLYWYRQAAGRGLQLLFYSVGIGQISSEVPQNLSASRPQDRQFILSSKKLLLSDSGFYLCAWSRGGGYTFGSGTRLTVV.

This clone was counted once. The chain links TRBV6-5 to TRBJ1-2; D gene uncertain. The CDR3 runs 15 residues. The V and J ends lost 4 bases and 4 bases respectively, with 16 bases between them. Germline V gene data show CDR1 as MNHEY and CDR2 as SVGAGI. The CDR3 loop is CASSFALGATYGYTF. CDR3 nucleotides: TGTGCCAGCAGTTTCGCCCTGGGCGCGACCTATGGCTACACCTTC.

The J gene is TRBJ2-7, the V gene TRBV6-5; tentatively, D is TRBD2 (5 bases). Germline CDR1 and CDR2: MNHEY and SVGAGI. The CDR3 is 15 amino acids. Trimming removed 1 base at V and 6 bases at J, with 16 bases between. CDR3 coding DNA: TGTGCCAGCAGTTACTTCTACGGGAACCGGGGCGAGCAGTACTTC. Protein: CASSYFYGNRGEQYF.

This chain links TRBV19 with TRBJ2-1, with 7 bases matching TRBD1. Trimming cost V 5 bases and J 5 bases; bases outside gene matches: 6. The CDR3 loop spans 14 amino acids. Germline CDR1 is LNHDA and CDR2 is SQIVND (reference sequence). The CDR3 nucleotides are TGTGCCAGTAGTGTGACAGGGAGAAACAATGAGCAGTTCTTC. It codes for CASSVTGRNNEQFF. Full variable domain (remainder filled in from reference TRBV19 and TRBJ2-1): DGGITQSPKYLFRKEGQNVTLSCEQNLNHDAMYWYRQDPGQGLRLIYYSQIVNDFQKGDIAEGYSVSREKKESFPLTVTSAQKNPTAFYLCASSVTGRNNEQFFGPGTRLTVL.

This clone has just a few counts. The CDR3 DNA sequence: TGTGCCAGCCACCCGGGACTAGCGGGGGGGCCGTCAAATACGCAGTATTTT. Translating it yields CASHPGLAGGPSNTQYF. The V and J genes are TRBV28 and TRBJ2-3; 16 bases fit TRBD2. CDR3 length: 17 amino acids. Losses at the gene ends were 8 bases for V and 7 bases for J; bases not matched to a gene: 12. Germline CDR1 reads MDHEN; CDR2 reads SYDVKM.

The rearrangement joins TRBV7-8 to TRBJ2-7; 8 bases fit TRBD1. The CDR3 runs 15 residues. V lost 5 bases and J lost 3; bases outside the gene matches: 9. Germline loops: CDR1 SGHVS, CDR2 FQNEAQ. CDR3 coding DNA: TGTGCCAGCAGCCCGGATGAGACAGGGGACTACGAGCAGTACTTC. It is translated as CASSPDETGDYEQYF.

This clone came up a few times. CDR3: CASRAGQGFIISNEQFF. CDR3 DNA: TGTGCCAGCAGAGCGGGACAGGGTTTTATAATTAGCAATGAGCAGTTCTTC. The chain couples TRBV27 to TRBJ2-1; 9 bases match TRBD1. Germline V CDR1 and CDR2: MNHEY, SMNVEV (reference sequence). Trimming took 6 bases from V and 6 from J; bases not matched to a gene: 15. The CDR3 totals 17 residues.

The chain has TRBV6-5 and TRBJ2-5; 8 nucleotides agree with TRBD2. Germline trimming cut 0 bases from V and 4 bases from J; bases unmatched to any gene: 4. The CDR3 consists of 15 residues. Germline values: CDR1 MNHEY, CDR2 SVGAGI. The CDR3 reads CASSYSKSGGETQYF. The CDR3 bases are TGTGCCAGCAGTTACTCGAAAAGCGGGGGAGAGACCCAGTACTTC.

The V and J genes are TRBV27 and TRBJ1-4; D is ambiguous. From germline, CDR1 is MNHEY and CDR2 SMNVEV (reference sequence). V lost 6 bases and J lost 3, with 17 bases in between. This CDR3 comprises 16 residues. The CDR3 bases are TGTGCCAGCAGCCGATCCTCCTGGGCTTCTAATGAAAAACTGTTTTTT. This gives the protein CASSRSSWASNEKLFF.

CDR3 loop: CASSGQTSYEQYF. The CDR3 DNA reads as TGTGCCAGCAGCGGACAGACCTCCTACGAGCAGTACTTC. The V call is TRBV2, the J call TRBJ2-7; D is perhaps TRBD1 (6 bases). CDR3 length equals 13 residues. Looked up from germline, CDR1 is SNHLY and CDR2 is FYNNEI. V lost 6 bases, J lost 0 bases, and 9 bases lay in between.

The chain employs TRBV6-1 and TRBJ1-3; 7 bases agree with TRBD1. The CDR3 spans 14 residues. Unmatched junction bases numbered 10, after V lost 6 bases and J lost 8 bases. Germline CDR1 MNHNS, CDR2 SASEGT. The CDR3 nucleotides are TGTGCCAGCAGCCAGGGGGGCCCCGTGGACACCATATATTTT. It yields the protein CASSQGGPVDTIYF.

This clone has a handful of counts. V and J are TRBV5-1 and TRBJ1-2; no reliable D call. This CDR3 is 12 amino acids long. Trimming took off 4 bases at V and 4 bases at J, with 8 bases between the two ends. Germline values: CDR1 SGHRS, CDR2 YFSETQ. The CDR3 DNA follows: TGCGCCAGCAGCCCCAGCGGCTATGGCTACACCTTC. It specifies CASSPSGYGYTF.

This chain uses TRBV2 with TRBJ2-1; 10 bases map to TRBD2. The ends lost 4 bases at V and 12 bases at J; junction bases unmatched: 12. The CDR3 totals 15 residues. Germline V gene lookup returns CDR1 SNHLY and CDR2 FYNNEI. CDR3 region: CASSGLSGGTYGQFF. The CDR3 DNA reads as TGTGCCAGCAGTGGGCTTAGCGGGGGGACATATGGGCAGTTCTTC.

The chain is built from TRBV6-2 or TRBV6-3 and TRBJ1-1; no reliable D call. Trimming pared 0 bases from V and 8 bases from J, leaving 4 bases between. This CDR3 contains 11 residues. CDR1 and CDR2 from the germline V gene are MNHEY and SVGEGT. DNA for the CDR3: TGTGCCAGCAGTTACTCACAGGAAGCTTTCTTT. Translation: CASSYSQEAFF.

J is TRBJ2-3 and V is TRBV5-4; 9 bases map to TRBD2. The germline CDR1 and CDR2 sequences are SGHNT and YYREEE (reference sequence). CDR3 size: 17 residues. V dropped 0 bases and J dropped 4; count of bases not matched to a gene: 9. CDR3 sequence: CASSLAISGGGADTQYF. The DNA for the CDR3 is TGTGCCAGCAGCTTGGCTATTAGCGGGGGTGGCGCAGATACGCAGTATTTT.

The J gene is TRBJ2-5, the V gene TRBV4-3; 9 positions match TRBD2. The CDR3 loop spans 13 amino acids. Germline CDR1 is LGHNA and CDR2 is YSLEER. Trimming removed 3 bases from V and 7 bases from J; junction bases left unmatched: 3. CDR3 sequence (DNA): TGCGCCAGCAGCCAGGCACTAGCGGGGACCCAGTACTTC. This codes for CASSQALAGTQYF.

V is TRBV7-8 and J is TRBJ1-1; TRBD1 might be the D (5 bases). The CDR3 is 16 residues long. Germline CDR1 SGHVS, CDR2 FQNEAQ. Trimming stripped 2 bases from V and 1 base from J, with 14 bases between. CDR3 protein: CASSLPRQGGNTEAFF. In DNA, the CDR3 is TGTGCCAGCAGCTTACCGCGGCAGGGAGGGAACACTGAAGCTTTCTTT.

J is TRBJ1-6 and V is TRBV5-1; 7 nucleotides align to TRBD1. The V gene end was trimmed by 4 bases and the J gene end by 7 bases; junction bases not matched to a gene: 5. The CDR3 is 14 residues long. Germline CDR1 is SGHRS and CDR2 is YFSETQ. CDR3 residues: CASSGDRPNSPLHF. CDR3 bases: TGCGCCAGCAGCGGGGACAGACCCAATTCACCCCTCCACTTT.

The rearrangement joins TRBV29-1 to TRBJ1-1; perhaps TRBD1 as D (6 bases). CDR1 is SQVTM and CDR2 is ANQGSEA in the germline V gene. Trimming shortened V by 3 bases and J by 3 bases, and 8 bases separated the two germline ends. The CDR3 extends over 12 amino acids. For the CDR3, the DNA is TGCAGCGTTGACGACAGGCACACTGAAGCTTTCTTT. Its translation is CSVDDRHTEAFF.

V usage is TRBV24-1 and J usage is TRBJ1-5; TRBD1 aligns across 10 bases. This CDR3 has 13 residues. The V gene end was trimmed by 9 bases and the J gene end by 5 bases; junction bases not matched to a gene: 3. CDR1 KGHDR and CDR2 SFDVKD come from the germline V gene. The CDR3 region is CATGTGDHQPQHF. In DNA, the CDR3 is TGTGCCACCGGGACAGGGGATCATCAGCCCCAGCATTTT.

CDR3 amino acids: CASSQDSGVNTEAFF. The CDR3 coding sequence is TGTGCCAGCAGCCAAGATAGCGGGGTGAACACTGAAGCTTTCTTT. The chain joins TRBV3-1 (or the pseudogene TRBV3-2) to TRBJ1-1; D uncertain. The germline CDR1 and CDR2 sequences are LGHDT and YNNKEL (reference sequence). This CDR3 comprises 15 residues. Trimming shortened V by 0 bases and J by 0 bases, and 8 bases separated the two germline ends.

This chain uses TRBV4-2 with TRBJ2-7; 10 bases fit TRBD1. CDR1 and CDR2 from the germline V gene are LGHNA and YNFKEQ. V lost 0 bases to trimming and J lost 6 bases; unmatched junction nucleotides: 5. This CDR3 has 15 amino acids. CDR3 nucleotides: TGTGCCAGCAGCCAAGATTGGGACAGGGGCATCGAGCAGTACTTC. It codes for CASSQDWDRGIEQYF.

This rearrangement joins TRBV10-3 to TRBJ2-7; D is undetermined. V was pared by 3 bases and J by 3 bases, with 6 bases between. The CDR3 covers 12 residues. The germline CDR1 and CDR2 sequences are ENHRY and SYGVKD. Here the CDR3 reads CAISETYYEQYF. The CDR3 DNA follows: TGTGCCATCAGTGAAACCTACTACGAGCAGTACTTC.

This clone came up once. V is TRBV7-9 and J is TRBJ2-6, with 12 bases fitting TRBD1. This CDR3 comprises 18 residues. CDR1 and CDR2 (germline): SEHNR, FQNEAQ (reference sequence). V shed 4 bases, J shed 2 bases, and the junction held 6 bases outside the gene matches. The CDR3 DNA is TGTGCCAGCAGCTCCAGGCGGGACAGGGGGCCTGGGGCCAACGTCCTGACTTTC. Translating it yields CASSSRRDRGPGANVLTF.

CDR3 amino acids: CASSANQGELFF. The CDR3 nucleotides read TGTGCCAGCAGCGCCAACCAGGGGGAGCTGTTTTTT. The genes are TRBV13 and TRBJ2-2, with D uncertain. The V gene lost 5 bases and the J gene lost 8 bases, with 9 bases spanning the gap. This CDR3 comprises 12 residues. The germline gives CDR1 PRHDT, CDR2 FYEKMQ (reference sequence).

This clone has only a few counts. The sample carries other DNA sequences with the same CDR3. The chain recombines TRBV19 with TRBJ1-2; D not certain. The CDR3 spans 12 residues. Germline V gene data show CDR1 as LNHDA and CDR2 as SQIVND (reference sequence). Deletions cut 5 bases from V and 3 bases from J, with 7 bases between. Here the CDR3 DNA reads TGTGCCAGTAGTTTCCGGGACTATGGCTACACCTTC. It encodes CASSFRDYGYTF.

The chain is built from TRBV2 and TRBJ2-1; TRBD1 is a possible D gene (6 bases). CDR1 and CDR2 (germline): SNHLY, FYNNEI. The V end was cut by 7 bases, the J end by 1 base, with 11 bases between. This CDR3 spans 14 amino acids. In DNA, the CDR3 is TGTGCCAGCACCGGGCAGGGGTCCTACAATGAGCAGTTCTTC. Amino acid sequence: CASTGQGSYNEQFF. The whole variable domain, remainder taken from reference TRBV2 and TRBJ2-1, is EPEVTQTPSHQVTQMGQEVILRCVPISNHLYFYWYRQILGQKVEFLVSFYNNEISEKSEIFDDQFSVERPDGSNFTLKIRSTKLEDSAMYFCASTGQGSYNEQFFGPGTRLTVL.

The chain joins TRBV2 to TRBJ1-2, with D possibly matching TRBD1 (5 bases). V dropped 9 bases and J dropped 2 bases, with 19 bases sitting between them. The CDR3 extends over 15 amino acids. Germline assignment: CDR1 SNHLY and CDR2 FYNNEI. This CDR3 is CASQPGVAGNYGYTF. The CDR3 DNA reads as TGTGCCAGTCAACCGGGCGTGGCAGGGAACTATGGCTACACCTTC. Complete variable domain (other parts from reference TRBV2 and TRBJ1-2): EPEVTQTPSHQVTQMGQEVILRCVPISNHLYFYWYRQILGQKVEFLVSFYNNEISEKSEIFDDQFSVERPDGSNFTLKIRSTKLEDSAMYFCASQPGVAGNYGYTFGSGTRLTVV.

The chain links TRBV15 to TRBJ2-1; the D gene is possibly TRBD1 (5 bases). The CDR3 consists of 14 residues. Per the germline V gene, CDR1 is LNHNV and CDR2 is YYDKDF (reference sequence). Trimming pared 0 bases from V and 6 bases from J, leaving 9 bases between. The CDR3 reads CATSRDRAGNEQFF. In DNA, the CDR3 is TGTGCCACCAGCAGAGACAGGGCAGGCAATGAGCAGTTCTTC.

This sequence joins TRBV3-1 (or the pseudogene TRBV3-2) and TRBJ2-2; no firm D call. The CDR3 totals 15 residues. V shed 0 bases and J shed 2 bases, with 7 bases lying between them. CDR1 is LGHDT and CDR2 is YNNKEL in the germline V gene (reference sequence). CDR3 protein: CASSQDASNTGELFF. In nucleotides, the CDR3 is TGTGCCAGCAGCCAAGACGCGAGCAACACCGGGGAGCTGTTTTTT.